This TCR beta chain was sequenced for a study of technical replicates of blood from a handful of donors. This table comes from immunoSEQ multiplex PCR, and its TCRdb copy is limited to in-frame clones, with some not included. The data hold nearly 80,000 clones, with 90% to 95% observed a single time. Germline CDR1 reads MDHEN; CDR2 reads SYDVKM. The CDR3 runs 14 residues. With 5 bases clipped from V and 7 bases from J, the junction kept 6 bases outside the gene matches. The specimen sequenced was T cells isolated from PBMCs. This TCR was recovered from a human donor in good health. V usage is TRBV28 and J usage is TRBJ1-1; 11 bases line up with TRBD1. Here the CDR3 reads CASSGGQGAFEAFF. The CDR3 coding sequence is TGTGCCAGCAGTGGAGGACAGGGGGCGTTTGAAGCTTTCTTT. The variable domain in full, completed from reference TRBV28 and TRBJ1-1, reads DVKVTQSSRYLVKRTGEKVFLECVQDMDHENMFWYRQDPGLGLRLIYFSYDVKMKEKGDIPEGYSVSREKKERFSLILESASTNQTSMYLCASSGGQGAFEAFFGQGTRLTVV.